The TCR beta chain under discussion was sequenced for a study of T cells in Graves' hyperthyroidism and ophthalmopathy. Study at large: Peripheral blood was collected at initial diagnosis, before any treatment.

This clonotype appeared many times. The CDR3 totals 13 residues. Trimming took off 6 bases at V and 0 bases at J, with 8 bases between the two ends. From germline, CDR1 is SEHNR and CDR2 FQNEAQ (reference sequence). Amplified TCR beta CDR3 regions derived from RNA transcripts. TCR CDR3 regions were first amplified by RT-PCR with HTBI primers. TCRdb reprocessed the multiplex PCR reads with MiXCR, giving one entry per CDR3 protein. This sample has fewer than 500,000 distinct CDR3 sequences, with roughly 15% found just once. With duration under 3 months, ophthalmopathy was active: Clinical Activity Score at least 3, NOSPECS at least 4. The PBMCs studied were ones that came from 10 ml fresh peripheral blood.

The receptor was isolated from a man aged 18 to 35 with Graves' ophthalmopathy. Sequencing used blood. This chain connects TRBV7-9 to TRBJ1-1; no clear D gene. The CDR3 region is CASRPDMNTEAFF. In DNA form, the CDR3 reads TGTGCCAGCAGACCAGACATGAACACTGAAGCTTTCTTT. The full variable domain, rest sourced from reference TRBV7-9 and TRBJ1-1, is DTGVSQNPRHKITKRGQNVTFRCDPISEHNRLYWYRQTLGQGPEFLTYFQNEAQLEKSRLLSDRFSAERPKGSFSTLEIQRTEQGDSAMYLCASRPDMNTEAFFGQGTRLTVV.